The rows below give T cell receptor beta chains drawn from one sample of a study of spatial heterogeneity in lung cancer. TCRdb re-called the 5' RACE reads with MiXCR, one entry per CDR3 protein. The sample yields 39,000 or so distinct CDR3 sequences, over 9.5% seen once. This sample comprised PBMCs, obtained at follow-up. Receptor source: a female donor with early-stage non-small cell lung cancer. Each CDR3 is given with its conserved first and last residue. D genes are given only for firm matches. The size of a clone is reported for some rows only, either as once, few or many, or as a class for expanded clones.

>13|few|TRBV20-1|NA|TRBJ2-6
TGCAGTGCTGAGGACGCTGGGGCCAACGTCCTGACTTTC
CSAEDAGANVLTF
>14|few|TRBV11-2|NA|TRBJ2-5
TGTGCCAGCAGCTTCCGGGGGTCCTGGGAGACCCAGTACTTC
CASSFRGSWETQYF
>15|few|TRBV9|NA|TRBJ2-2
TGTGCCAGCAGCGGAGCAGGGGCCTCGGCCGGGGAGCTGTTTTTT
CASSGAGASAGELFF
>15|few|TRBV28|TRBD1|TRBJ2-7
TGTGCCAGCAGTCGGACAGGAGGCCACGCGATCGAGCAGTACTTC
CASSRTGGHAIEQYF
>13|medium-sized|TRBV9|NA|TRBJ1-1
TGTGCCAGCAGCGCCGCCGAGAACACTGAAGCTTTCTTT
CASSAAENTEAFF
>15|few|TRBV5-6|TRBD1|TRBJ2-5
TGTGCCAGCAGCTTAGGGACAGGGGCCTGGGAGACCCAGTACTTC
CASSLGTGAWETQYF
>13|many|TRBV10-1|TRBD1|TRBJ1-2
TGCGCCAGCAGTCCCGGGACAGGGAGAGGCTACACCTTC
CASSPGTGRGYTF
>16|many|TRBV6-2/TRBV6-3|NA|TRBJ2-3
TGTGCCAGCAGTTACTCGACTGGACTTAGCTGGGATACGCAGTATTTT
CASSYSTGLSWDTQYF
>15|NA|TRBV5-1|TRBD1|TRBJ1-4
TGCGCCAGCAGCTTTCAGGGGGCTGGGGAGGAAAAACTGTTTTTT
CASSFQGAGEEKLFF
>12|NA|TRBV5-1|NA|TRBJ2-3
TGCGCCAGCAGCTTGGATGCAGATACGCAGTATTTT
CASSLDADTQYF
>16|NA|TRBV20-1|TRBD2|TRBJ2-4
TGCAGTGCTACGCTATTGGCTGCGGGGGATGTAGACATTCAGTACTTC
CSATLLAAGDVDIQYF
>12|many|TRBV28|NA|TRBJ2-3
TGTGCCAGCAGTTTCTCCCCAGATACGCAGTATTTT
CASSFSPDTQYF
>16|few|TRBV12-5|TRBD1|TRBJ1-1
TGTGCTAGTGGTTTGGTACGGGGCAGGGGGGCAACTGAAGCTTTCTTT
CASGLVRGRGATEAFF
>16|many|TRBV5-1|TRBD1|TRBJ1-4
TGCGCCAGCAGCTTGGCCCCGACAGGGGGGAACGAAAAACTGTTTTTT
CASSLAPTGGNEKLFF
>15|many|TRBV19|NA|TRBJ1-5
TGTGCCAGTAGTATAGGGAGGAGCAGGGTCCAGCCCCAGCATTTT
CASSIGRSRVQPQHF
>15|many|TRBV5-1|TRBD1|TRBJ1-5
TGCGCCAGCAGCGAACAGGGGGCGCCCGGGCAGCCCCAGCATTTT
CASSEQGAPGQPQHF
>16|few|TRBV28|TRBD1|TRBJ2-7
TGTGCCAGCAGTCCCCTAGGGGGGACAGGGAGCTACGAGCAGTACTTC
CASSPLGGTGSYEQYF
>15|few|TRBV7-8|NA|TRBJ1-2
TGTGCCAGCAGCTTAGTGCAGGGAGGGGACTATGGCTACACCTTC
CASSLVQGGDYGYTF
>14|many|TRBV18|NA|TRBJ2-1
TGTGCCAGCTCACCAGGGGGTGCAATCAATGAGCAGTTCTTC
CASSPGGAINEQFF
>11|NA|TRBV30|NA|TRBJ2-3
TGTGCCTGGAGTGCAAGTGCGACGCAGTATTTT
CAWSASATQYF
>13|few|TRBV11-3|NA|TRBJ1-1
TGTGCCAGCAGCCCTGGGGAGGGGGCTGAAGCTTTCTTT
CASSPGEGAEAFF
>15|NA|TRBV9|NA|TRBJ2-2
TGTGCCAGCAGCGTAGTTACTGGGGCCACCGGGGAGCTGTTTTTT
CASSVVTGATGELFF
>13|NA|TRBV12-3/TRBV12-4|NA|TRBJ1-3
TGTGCCAGCAGTTACAACAGGGTAAACACCATATATTTT
CASSYNRVNTIYF
>13|NA|TRBV24-1|NA|TRBJ2-2
TGTGCCACCAGTGATCAGGGCCCCGGGGAGCTGTTTTTT
CATSDQGPGELFF
>17|NA|TRBV11-2|TRBD2|TRBJ2-5
TGTGCCAGCAGCTTAAGCCTAGCGGGGGGAACCCAAGAGACCCAGTACTTC
CASSLSLAGGTQETQYF
>14|NA|TRBV13|NA|TRBJ2-7
TGTGCCAGCAGCCTTACAGGAACGCCCTACGAGCAGTACTTC
CASSLTGTPYEQYF
>12|many|TRBV3-1|TRBD1|TRBJ2-7
TGTGCCAGCAGCCAAACCAGGGGGCGAGAGTACTTC
CASSQTRGREYF
>15|many|TRBV19|NA|TRBJ2-1
TGTGCCAGTAGTGTTTCAATGGATTCCTACAATGAGCAGTTCTTC
CASSVSMDSYNEQFF
>15|medium-sized|TRBV14|TRBD1|TRBJ2-2
TGTGCCAGCAGCCAAAGACAGGGGATCACCGGGGAGCTGTTTTTT
CASSQRQGITGELFF
>15|NA|TRBV20-1|TRBD2|TRBJ2-1
TGCAGAGCCGGGACTAGCGGGGGGGTTACCAATGAGCAGTTCTTC
CRAGTSGGVTNEQFF
>14|few|TRBV9|NA|TRBJ1-1
TGTGCCAGCAACCTCGTGGGGGGCGACACTGAAGCTTTCTTT
CASNLVGGDTEAFF
>14|many|TRBV28|NA|TRBJ1-6
TGTGCCAGCAGCCCTAGCTACAGGAATTCACCCCTCCACTTT
CASSPSYRNSPLHF
>14|many|TRBV12-3/TRBV12-4|TRBD1|TRBJ1-1
TGTGCCAGCAGTTTCCGACAGGGAGATACTGAAGCTTTCTTT
CASSFRQGDTEAFF
>14|few|TRBV5-4|NA|TRBJ2-3
TGTGCCAGCAGCCCCCGGGCGGGCACAGATACGCAGTATTTT
CASSPRAGTDTQYF
>14|few|TRBV5-1|NA|TRBJ2-3
TGCGCCAGCAGCACCGGACTTATAACAGATACGCAGTATTTT
CASSTGLITDTQYF
>15|NA|TRBV18|NA|TRBJ1-1
TGTGCCAGCTCACCATCGATAGGCCCGAACACTGAAGCTTTCTTT
CASSPSIGPNTEAFF
>15|many|TRBV25-1|NA|TRBJ1-1
TGTGCCAGCAGTTCCAGGGAACTGCTGAACACTGAAGCTTTCTTT
CASSSRELLNTEAFF
>17|NA|TRBV9|NA|TRBJ2-1
TGTGCCAGCAGCGTAGAGGCGGTGGGGCGCGGCAACAATGAGCAGTTCTTC
CASSVEAVGRGNNEQFF
>11|NA|TRBV7-9|NA|TRBJ2-7
TGTGCCAGCAGCTCCTTCTACGAGCAGTACTTC
CASSSFYEQYF
>13|NA|TRBV20-1|NA|TRBJ1-1
TGCAGTGCCGAACATATTGGGGGGACTGAAGCTTTCTTT
CSAEHIGGTEAFF
>14|few|TRBV6-5|TRBD1|TRBJ1-6
TGTGCCAGCAGCCTGGGACAGGGGGTTTCACCCCTCCACTTT
CASSLGQGVSPLHF
>14|NA|TRBV9|NA|TRBJ1-1
TGTGCCAGCAGCGTAAGGGCCATGAACACTGAAGCTTTCTTT
CASSVRAMNTEAFF
>14|NA|TRBV12-3/TRBV12-4|NA|TRBJ1-4
TGTGCCAGCCTTGCCGAGTACGGTAATGAAAAACTGTTTTTT
CASLAEYGNEKLFF
>18|NA|TRBV5-5|NA|TRBJ2-1
TGTGCCAGCAGCTTCCCTTCCACCGGGGTCCGCTTGGATGGTGAGCAGTTCTTC
CASSFPSTGVRLDGEQFF